This TCR beta chain was captured in a study of vaccination and CD4 T cells after COVID-19. The overall study: The makeup of the convalescents was six males and four females, two of them Hispanic. A median of approximately 72 days (range 14 to 241) separated dose two from the taking of post-vaccine samples. SARS-CoV-2, HCoV-NL63, HCoV-OC43 and HCoV-229E supplied the overlapping spike peptides used to stimulate cells. Study outcomes and limitations: Spike mono-reactivity was found in 304 of the 307 vaccine-specific clones identified in convalescent patients.

About this clonotype itself: Its specificity is unknown.

Treatment indicated: roughly ten-day PBMC culture with coronavirus spike peptide pools or control peptides (ViraFEST assay). Sequence data for DNA of cultured CD4+ T cells were generated by the Oncomine TCR Beta short-read assay. Each CDR3 protein gets one entry after TCRdb re-called the PCR reads with MiXCR. The sample has over 25,000 distinct CDR3 sequences, roughly 57% seen once. Germline CDR1 and CDR2: KGHSH and LQKENI. The CDR3 is made up of 17 amino acids. The trim removed 1 base at V and 4 bases at J, leaving 10 bases unmatched. The clonotype comes from a human donor who received a COVID-19 vaccine. V gene TRBV18 combines with J gene TRBJ2-5, with 9 bases identical to TRBD1. The sample here was CD4+ T cells from blood, cultured in vitro, taken after SARS-CoV-2 vaccination. The chain's CDR3 is CASSPRRGQGSGETQYF. Written as DNA, the CDR3 is TGTGCCAGCTCACCACGTCGCGGACAGGGGTCTGGAGAGACCCAGTACTTC.